Following are 11 T cell receptor beta chains from one sample sequenced in a study of blood T cell repertoires in COVID-19. Assay: immunoSEQ multiplex PCR; the TCRdb copy retains only in-frame clones and omits some. The table includes 180,000 or so clones, 85% to 90% detected once. The sequencing sample was made of peripheral blood. These receptors all stem from a person between 65 and 80 years old with COVID-19, enrolled during active disease.

The chain is built from TRBV6-5 and TRBJ1-1; TRBD1 agrees at 7 bases. Looked up from germline, CDR1 is MNHEY and CDR2 is SVGAGI. The CDR3 runs to 14 residues. V lost 6 bases and J lost 0; bases outside the gene matches: 4. CDR3 amino acids: CASRIGTVNTEAFF. The CDR3 nucleotides are TGTGCCAGCAGGATAGGGACAGTGAACACTGAAGCTTTCTTT.

The rearrangement joins TRBV2 to TRBJ1-3; D is possibly TRBD1 (6 bases). Germline V gene data show CDR1 as SNHLY and CDR2 as FYNNEI. The CDR3 contains 14 residues. The V and J ends lost 5 bases and 1 base respectively, with 9 bases between them. The CDR3 reads CASSFGQSGNTIYF. DNA of the CDR3: TGTGCCAGCAGTTTCGGACAGTCTGGAAACACCATATATTTT.

V is TRBV19 and J is TRBJ1-3; possible D gene TRBD1, 5 bases. CDR3 length: 15 residues. In germline, CDR1 is LNHDA, CDR2 SQIVND (reference sequence). Trimming shortened V by 8 bases and J by 0 bases, and 14 bases separated the two germline ends. CDR3 in DNA: TGTGCCAGTCGGGGGACGTCCAACTCTGGAAACACCATATATTTT. Translated: CASRGTSNSGNTIYF. The full variable domain, completed using reference TRBV19 and TRBJ1-3, is DGGITQSPKYLFRKEGQNVTLSCEQNLNHDAMYWYRQDPGQGLRLIYYSQIVNDFQKGDIAEGYSVSREKKESFPLTVTSAQKNPTAFYLCASRGTSNSGNTIYFGEGSWLTVV.

V and J are TRBV12-2 and TRBJ2-1; TRBD2 reflects the table's D call only, with no check against the DNA. TRBV12-2 is a pseudogene. This CDR3 spans 15 amino acids. The CDR3 DNA sequence: TGTGCAAGTCGCCCCCGAGCGGGACCTAACAATGAGCAGTTCTTC. This codes for CASRPRAGPNNEQFF.

The gene calls are TRBV6-6 and TRBJ1-2, with TRBD1 as a possible D gene (5 bases). Deletions cut 5 bases from V and 7 bases from J, with 11 bases between. The CDR3 contains 12 residues. Germline CDR1 and CDR2: MNHNY and SVGAGI (reference sequence). The CDR3 bases are TGTGCCAGCAGTCCCGGGGGTTTTGGCTACACCTTC. Translating it yields CASSPGGFGYTF.

This clone was picked up one time. The chain links TRBV18 to TRBJ1-3; no definite D call. The germline CDR1 and CDR2 sequences are KGHSH and LQKENI. The CDR3 contains 15 residues. Trimming took 0 bases from V and 3 from J, leaving 9 bases between them. Written as DNA, the CDR3 is TGTGCCAGCTCACCACCCTCAGGAGGTGGAAACACCATATATTTT. It yields the protein CASSPPSGGGNTIYF.

The V call is TRBV2, the J call TRBJ1-1, with a weak D call TRBD1 (6 bases). CDR1 is SNHLY and CDR2 is FYNNEI in the germline V gene. This CDR3 is built from 14 residues. Trimming shortened V by 4 bases and J by 4 bases, and 13 bases separated the two germline ends. CDR3 in amino acids: CASSVGGRGTEAFF. CDR3 in DNA: TGTGCCAGCAGTGTGGGGGGGCGCGGCACTGAAGCTTTCTTT.

In its sample, this clone was seen once. The CDR3 DNA is TGTGCCAGCAGAGGACATTTAGAAGCTTTCTTT. It yields the protein CASRGHLEAFF. V gene TRBV25-1 combines with J gene TRBJ1-1; D is perhaps TRBD1 (5 bases). In germline, CDR1 is MGHDK, CDR2 SYGVNS. The CDR3 covers 11 residues. Trimming took off 6 bases at V and 8 bases at J, with 10 bases between the two ends.

A single count supports this clone. The chain uses TRBV18 and TRBJ1-4; D ambiguous. Between the trimmed V and J ends, which lost 3 bases and 8 bases, there was a span of 19 bases. CDR1 KGHSH and CDR2 LQKENI come from the germline V gene. The CDR3 sequence is 16 residues long. As DNA, the CDR3 is TGTGCCAGCTCACCCTTGTCGGCGGAGGTGGGCGAAAAACTGTTTTTT. Amino acid sequence: CASSPLSAEVGEKLFF.

This chain joins TRBV28 and TRBJ1-4; D is ambiguous. Germline CDR1 reads MDHEN; CDR2 reads SYDVKM. The CDR3 extends over 11 amino acids. Trimming cost V 6 bases and J 4 bases, with 3 bases left between them. Here the CDR3 DNA reads TGTGCCAGCAGCAATAATGAAAAACTGTTTTTT. It specifies CASSNNEKLFF.

This rearrangement joins TRBV5-1 to TRBJ2-3; a weak D match, TRBD1 (6 bases). In germline, CDR1 is SGHRS, CDR2 YFSETQ. The ends were cut back, 3 bases at V and 6 bases at J, with 14 bases in the middle. The CDR3 contains 14 residues. This CDR3 is CASSSSAGVDTQYF. CDR3 coding DNA: TGCGCCAGCAGCTCCTCCGCAGGGGTCGATACGCAGTATTTT.